The 12 T cell receptor beta chains below were found in one sample sequenced in a study of cytomegalovirus exposure and HLA in healthy donors. Clones were read by immunoSEQ multiplex PCR, and TCRdb kept only the in-frame ones, dropping some. The profile shows 75,000 to 85,000 clones, approximately 91% of them singletons. Input material: PBMCs. These receptors all come from a man younger than 45 in good health and CMV-seronegative.

The rearrangement joins TRBV7-3 to TRBJ2-5, with D perhaps TRBD1 (6 bases). V was cut by 1 base and J by 3 bases, with 6 bases left in between. This CDR3 comprises 13 residues. CDR1 is SGHTA, CDR2 FQGTGA, per germline. The CDR3 region has the DNA TGTGCCAGCAGCTTAAACAGGGAAGAGACCCAGTACTTC. It translates to CASSLNREETQYF.

The rearrangement joins TRBV19 to TRBJ1-1; D is ambiguous. V shed 2 bases and J shed 4 bases, with 8 bases lying between them. This CDR3 region has 13 residues. Germline V CDR1 and CDR2: LNHDA, SQIVND (reference sequence). The CDR3 nucleotides read TGTGCCAGTAGTATAAACCGAGCCACTGAAGCTTTCTTT. It codes for CASSINRATEAFF.

The J gene is TRBJ1-1, the V gene TRBV7-2; 7 positions match TRBD1. Germline trimming cut 1 base from V and 1 base from J; bases unmatched to any gene: 3. The CDR3 runs 15 residues. Germline loops: CDR1 SGHTA, CDR2 FQGNSA. This chain's CDR3 is CASSLVRGRNTEAFF. CDR3 bases: TGTGCCAGCAGCTTAGTAAGGGGGCGGAACACTGAAGCTTTCTTT. Full variable domain (missing parts from reference TRBV7-2 and TRBJ1-1): GAGVSQSPSNKVTEKGKDVELRCDPISGHTALYWYRQSLGQGLEFLIYFQGNSAPDKSGLPSDRFSAERTGGSVSTLTIQRTQQEDSAVYLCASSLVRGRNTEAFFGQGTRLTVV.

This clone showed up just a few times. This chain joins TRBV19 and TRBJ1-1; D gene ambiguous. The length of the CDR3 is 14 residues. Germline values: CDR1 LNHDA, CDR2 SQIVND (reference sequence). V shed 1 base and J shed 1 base, with 7 bases lying between them. CDR3 DNA: TGTGCCAGTAGTATAGGCGGCTCGAACACTGAAGCTTTCTTT. This codes for CASSIGGSNTEAFF.

The chain is built from TRBV10-3 and TRBJ1-3; D ambiguous. V was clipped by 4 bases and J by 4 bases, with 8 bases between them. The CDR3 sequence is 13 residues long. Germline assignment: CDR1 ENHRY and CDR2 SYGVKD. This CDR3 reads CAISGTSGNTIYF. The CDR3 DNA reads as TGTGCCATCAGTGGGACTTCGGGAAACACCATATATTTT.

The chain couples TRBV27 to TRBJ2-5; 12 bases are a match to TRBD2. The trim removed 0 bases at V and 5 bases at J, leaving 13 bases unmatched. The germline gives CDR1 MNHEY, CDR2 SMNVEV (reference sequence). The CDR3 length is 19 residues. In DNA form, the CDR3 reads TGTGCCAGCAGTTTATCCCCTTTTTCGGGACTAGCGGGTAGGGAGACCCAGTACTTC. Its translation is CASSLSPFSGLAGRETQYF.

V and J are TRBV15 and TRBJ2-7; 8 bases fit TRBD1. The germline V gene encodes CDR1 LNHNV and CDR2 YYDKDF (reference sequence). V lost 0 bases, J lost 4 bases, and 11 bases stayed unmatched. The CDR3 sequence is 17 residues long. CDR3 sequence reads: CATSRDLWGTGGYEQYF. CDR3 DNA sequence: TGTGCCACCAGCAGAGATCTCTGGGGAACAGGGGGGTACGAGCAGTACTTC.

The chain combines TRBV7-2 with TRBJ2-6; TRBD1 might be the D (5 bases). Germline-derived CDR1 and CDR2 are SGHTA and FQGNSA. Between the trimmed V and J ends, which lost 5 bases and 4 bases, there was a span of 12 bases. CDR3 length equals 15 residues. CDR3 in amino acids: CASSQDTSGANVLTF. The CDR3 DNA sequence: TGTGCCAGCAGCCAGGACACGTCCGGGGCCAACGTCCTGACTTTC.

The rearrangement links TRBV19 to TRBJ1-5; D is undetermined. V lost 0 bases, J lost 11 bases, and 14 bases lay in between. The V gene's germline CDR1 is LNHDA and CDR2 SQIVND (reference sequence). This CDR3 contains 14 residues. The CDR3 DNA reads TGTGCCAGTAGTATAGATTCCCCCGACACATCCCAGCATTTT. Translating it yields CASSIDSPDTSQHF. The variable domain in full, with the rest retrieved from reference TRBV19 and TRBJ1-5, is DGGITQSPKYLFRKEGQNVTLSCEQNLNHDAMYWYRQDPGQGLRLIYYSQIVNDFQKGDIAEGYSVSREKKESFPLTVTSAQKNPTAFYLCASSIDSPDTSQHFGDGTRLSIL.

The rearrangement uses TRBV4-1 and TRBJ1-2; maybe TRBD1 (6 bases). The germline gives CDR1 MGHRA, CDR2 YSYEKL. There are 15 residues in the CDR3. V shed 4 bases and J shed 4 bases, with 16 bases lying between them. CDR3 DNA sequence: TGCGCCAGCAGCCCGACAGGACAGTCAGCCTATGGCTACACCTTC. This translates into CASSPTGQSAYGYTF.

This chain links TRBV5-1 with TRBJ2-5, with D perhaps TRBD2 (5 bases). V lost 3 bases, J lost 5 bases, and 5 bases lay in between. This CDR3 is built from 11 residues. The germline V gene has CDR1 SGHRS and CDR2 YFSETQ. This CDR3 is CASSSGETQYF. CDR3 coding DNA: TGCGCCAGCAGCTCGGGGGAGACCCAGTACTTC.

V is TRBV6-1 and J is TRBJ1-2; D is possibly TRBD1 (5 bases). The CDR3 loop spans 11 amino acids. Trimming removed 9 bases from V and 7 bases from J, with 12 bases in between. The germline V gene encodes CDR1 MNHNS and CDR2 SASEGT. CDR3 loop: CASRNQGGYTF. DNA for the CDR3: TGTGCCAGTCGCAACCAGGGTGGCTACACCTTC.